The 13 T cell receptor beta chains in this list originate from one sample, sequenced in a study of T cells in narcolepsy. Sequencing was performed with immunoSEQ multiplex PCR; in TCRdb, only in-frame clones are kept and a portion is missing. The data contain just under 30,000 clones, around 87% of them singletons. The sequencing input was memory (CD45RA-) CD4+ T cells from blood. The receptors were sampled from a human donor in good health.

The chain carries TRBV25-1 and TRBJ1-2, with D unresolved. The CDR3 totals 15 residues. Germline V CDR1 and CDR2: MGHDK, SYGVNS. The ends were cut back, 6 bases at V and 10 bases at J, with 24 bases in the middle. CDR3: CASSPAFPGGRDYTF. Written as DNA, the CDR3 is TGTGCCAGCAGCCCCGCGTTCCCAGGAGGTAGAGACTACACCTTC.

This clone was recorded once. The rearrangement uses TRBV9 and TRBJ2-3; perhaps TRBD2 as D (5 bases). Trimming removed 0 bases from V and 5 bases from J, with 10 bases in between. The CDR3 totals 14 residues. Germline CDR1 and CDR2: SGDLS and YYNGEE. The CDR3 nucleotides read TGTGCCAGCAGCGTAGGCGGGTATGGAGATACGCAGTATTTT. It translates to CASSVGGYGDTQYF. Full variable domain (rest looked up from reference TRBV9 and TRBJ2-3): DSGVTQTPKHLITATGQRVTLRCSPRSGDLSVYWYQQSLDQGLQFLIQYYNGEERAKGNILERFSAQQFPDLHSELNLSSLELGDSALYFCASSVGGYGDTQYFGPGTRLTVL.

V usage is TRBV7-9 and J usage is TRBJ1-1; D is perhaps TRBD1 (5 bases). This CDR3 comprises 16 residues. Trimming took 5 bases from V and 2 from J, leaving 18 bases between them. The germline V gene encodes CDR1 SEHNR and CDR2 FQNEAQ (reference sequence). Here the CDR3 reads CASSKGLQGGNTEAFF. CDR3 bases: TGTGCCAGCAGCAAGGGGCTTCAGGGAGGTAACACTGAAGCTTTCTTT. Variable domain in full (rest from reference TRBV7-9 and TRBJ1-1): DTGVSQNPRHKITKRGQNVTFRCDPISEHNRLYWYRQTLGQGPEFLTYFQNEAQLEKSRLLSDRFSAERPKGSFSTLEIQRTEQGDSAMYLCASSKGLQGGNTEAFFGQGTRLTVV.

V and J are TRBV11-2 and TRBJ2-3, with unresolved D. Trimming shortened V by 5 bases and J by 8 bases, and 8 bases separated the two germline ends. The CDR3 is 11 amino acids. CDR1 and CDR2 from the germline V gene are SGHAT and FQNNGV. DNA for the CDR3: TGTGCCAGCAGCCCGTCCGGTACGCAGTATTTT. Protein: CASSPSGTQYF.

CDR3 loop: CASSEILGVRPSGANVLTF. CDR3 coding DNA: TGTGCCAGCAGTGAGATCCTGGGGGTTAGGCCTTCTGGGGCCAACGTCCTGACTTTC. V gene TRBV6-1 combines with J gene TRBJ2-6, with D possibly being TRBD1 or TRBD2 (5 bases each). V lost 3 bases, J lost 1 base, and 19 bases lay in between. CDR3 size: 19 residues. Germline assignment: CDR1 MNHNS and CDR2 SASEGT.

V is TRBV11-3 and J is TRBJ2-5; D might be TRBD1 (5 bases). This CDR3 spans 14 amino acids. Germline V gives CDR1 SGHNT, CDR2 YENEEA. Trimming took off 5 bases at V and 5 bases at J, with 15 bases between the two ends. CDR3 amino acids: CASSLHSGSETQYF. In nucleotides, the CDR3 is TGTGCCAGCAGCCTGCATTCAGGGTCTGAGACCCAGTACTTC.

This chain links TRBV9 with TRBJ2-3; D assignment may be TRBD1 or TRBD2 (5 bases each). The CDR3 length is 13 residues. Germline CDR1 reads SGDLS; CDR2 reads YYNGEE. Trimming cost V 4 bases and J 8 bases, with 14 bases left between them. The DNA for the CDR3 is TGTGCCAGCAGCTCCCGGGGCGTGGGTACGCAGTATTTT. It translates to CASSSRGVGTQYF.

The rearrangement links TRBV30 to TRBJ1-1; D is undetermined. V lost 5 bases, J lost 0 bases, and 19 bases lay in between. The CDR3 is 16 residues long. Germline lookup yields CDR1 GTSNPN and CDR2 SVGIG (reference sequence). The CDR3 DNA follows: TGTGCCTGGGTTTGGACCGGGGATCTACTGAACACTGAAGCTTTCTTT. Residues: CAWVWTGDLLNTEAFF.

This chain uses TRBV5-4 with TRBJ2-7, with D unclear. The CDR3 has 14 residues. V was trimmed by 2 bases and J by 6 bases, leaving 15 bases between them. Germline CDR1 reads SGHNT; CDR2 reads YYREEE (reference sequence). CDR3 bases: TGTGCCAGCAGCTTTTGGACCACCGACGGCGAGCAGTACTTC. Encoded protein: CASSFWTTDGEQYF.

The chain joins TRBV6-5 to TRBJ2-1, with D possibly being TRBD2 (5 bases). Deletions cut 0 bases from V and 9 bases from J, with 15 bases between. The CDR3 has 15 residues. Germline assignment: CDR1 MNHEY and CDR2 SVGAGI. For the CDR3, the DNA is TGTGCCAGCAGTTACTCGAGGGTGGGGAGCGCTGAGCAGTTCTTC. Its translation: CASSYSRVGSAEQFF.

The gene calls are TRBV5-6 and TRBJ2-4; D is unclear. This CDR3 has 15 amino acids. With 0 bases removed from V and 0 bases from J, the gap between germline ends came to 7 bases. Germline V gene sequence: CDR1 SGHDT, CDR2 YYEEEE. The CDR3 spells CASSLARIAKNIQYF. The CDR3 DNA follows: TGTGCCAGCAGCTTGGCCCGAATAGCCAAAAACATTCAGTACTTC. The full variable domain, in which reference TRBV5-6 and TRBJ2-4 provide the parts outside the CDR3, is DAGVTQSPTHLIKTRGQQVTLRCSPKSGHDTVSWYQQALGQGPQFIFQYYEEEERQRGNFPDRFSGHQFPNYSSELNVNALLLGDSALYLCASSLARIAKNIQYFGAGTRLSVL.

The V and J genes are TRBV2 and TRBJ2-7; no definite D call. The CDR3 has 12 residues. Germline V gene data show CDR1 as SNHLY and CDR2 as FYNNEI. V gave up 8 bases and J gave up 2 bases, with 10 bases separating them. Here the CDR3 DNA reads TGTGCCAGCCGTCCACAGACCTACGAGCAGTACTTC. Translation: CASRPQTYEQYF.

This chain uses TRBV28 with TRBJ1-1; tentatively, D is TRBD1 (5 bases). CDR3 length: 17 amino acids. CDR1 and CDR2 (germline): MDHEN, SYDVKM. Trimming took 6 bases from V and 1 from J, leaving 21 bases between them. The CDR3 sequence is CASRLSRGKIGNTEAFF. CDR3 coding DNA: TGTGCCAGCAGACTCTCTCGGGGCAAAATAGGGAACACTGAAGCTTTCTTT.